Listed below are T cell receptor beta chains from one sample, sequenced in a study of T cell clonotyping in hematopoietic cell transplantation. The table came from immunoSEQ multiplex PCR; TCRdb's copy has only in-frame clones and leaves some out. The table lists 35,000 to 45,000 clones, 95% of them singletons. Source: peripheral blood mononuclear cells, taken before stem cell transplant. The receptor set was obtained from a man between 35 and 55 years old with chronic myeloid leukemia. Some clones in this sample may be carry-over from other donors' samples. Both conserved end residues are part of each CDR3. D genes are given only for firm matches. Some rows mark clone size as missing; the rest say once, few, many or name a class of expanded clone.

abundance: .
v_gene: TRBV7-7
j_gene: TRBJ2-2
d_gene: TRBD2
CDR3nt: TGTGCTAGCAGCTCCCGAGCTAGCGGGGCAGGAGGCGGGGAGCTGTTTTTT
CDR3aa: CASSSRASGAGGGELFF

abundance: .
v_gene: TRBV28
j_gene: TRBJ1-4
d_gene: .
CDR3nt: TGTGCCAGCAGTGGGGGGTCGTCGGCTAATGAAAAACTGTTTTTT
CDR3aa: CASSGGSSANEKLFF

abundance: few
v_gene: TRBV18
j_gene: TRBJ1-1
d_gene: .
CDR3nt: TGTGCCAGCTCTCCCAAAACGACGGGGGTGGCTGAAGCTTTCTTT
CDR3aa: CASSPKTTGVAEAFF

abundance: .
v_gene: TRBV10-3
j_gene: TRBJ1-1
d_gene: TRBD1
CDR3nt: TGTGCCATCAGGACGGACAGGGCGGGCGCTGAAGCTTTCTTT
CDR3aa: CAIRTDRAGAEAFF

abundance: .
v_gene: TRBV29-1
j_gene: TRBJ1-2
d_gene: TRBD1
CDR3nt: TGCAGCGTTATACTGACAGGGGGCCATGGCTACACCTTC
CDR3aa: CSVILTGGHGYTF

abundance: .
v_gene: TRBV5-1
j_gene: TRBJ1-2
d_gene: TRBD1
CDR3nt: TGCGCCAGCAGCTTGGGACAGGGGATGCGGGGCTACACCTTC
CDR3aa: CASSLGQGMRGYTF

abundance: .
v_gene: TRBV7-9
j_gene: TRBJ1-2
d_gene: TRBD1
CDR3nt: TGTGCCAGCAGCGGCGACAGGGGGAACTATGGCTACACCTTC
CDR3aa: CASSGDRGNYGYTF

abundance: once
v_gene: TRBV5-5
j_gene: TRBJ2-3
d_gene: .
CDR3nt: TGTGCCAGCAGCTTGGTGGGGATGGATACGCAGTATTTT
CDR3aa: CASSLVGMDTQYF

abundance: .
v_gene: TRBV5-4
j_gene: TRBJ2-1
d_gene: .
CDR3nt: TGTGCCAGCAGCTTACAGGGACGGTACGTTTTCAATGAGCAGTTCTTC
CDR3aa: CASSLQGRYVFNEQFF

abundance: .
v_gene: TRBV5-1
j_gene: TRBJ1-3
d_gene: .
CDR3nt: TGCGCCAGCAGCCGGACGGGGGAAGGTGGAAACACCATATATTTT
CDR3aa: CASSRTGEGGNTIYF

abundance: .
v_gene: TRBV7-3
j_gene: TRBJ1-5
d_gene: TRBD1
CDR3nt: TGTGCCAGCACCATAGGGACAGGGATCATTCAGCCCCAGCATTTT
CDR3aa: CASTIGTGIIQPQHF

abundance: .
v_gene: TRBV4-3
j_gene: TRBJ2-1
d_gene: .
CDR3nt: TGCGCCAGCAGCCAAGATGCCCCAGGGGTCTTCAATGAGCAGTTCTTC
CDR3aa: CASSQDAPGVFNEQFF

abundance: .
v_gene: TRBV4-3
j_gene: TRBJ1-6
d_gene: .
CDR3nt: TGCGCCAGCAGCCAAGACCAGGGGCCGCTTAGCTCCTATAATTCACCCCTCCACTTT
CDR3aa: CASSQDQGPLSSYNSPLHF

abundance: .
v_gene: TRBV5-1
j_gene: TRBJ1-3
d_gene: .
CDR3nt: TGCGCCAGCAGCTTGGAGGGGTCTGGTGGAAACACCATATATTTT
CDR3aa: CASSLEGSGGNTIYF

abundance: .
v_gene: TRBV7-9
j_gene: TRBJ2-5
d_gene: .
CDR3nt: TGTGCCAGCAGCTTGACCCAAGAGACCCAGTACTTC
CDR3aa: CASSLTQETQYF

abundance: .
v_gene: TRBV29-1
j_gene: TRBJ2-2
d_gene: TRBD1
CDR3nt: TGCAGCGTTGGACGGGACAGGGACGGGGAGCTGTTTTTT
CDR3aa: CSVGRDRDGELFF

abundance: .
v_gene: TRBV2
j_gene: TRBJ1-2
d_gene: .
CDR3nt: TGTGCCAGCAGTGATAATGCTTTGATTTATGGCTACACCTTC
CDR3aa: CASSDNALIYGYTF

abundance: once
v_gene: TRBV19
j_gene: TRBJ2-7
d_gene: .
CDR3nt: TGTGCCAGTAGTATAGGCCACGGAAACGAGCAGTACTTC
CDR3aa: CASSIGHGNEQYF

abundance: .
v_gene: TRBV5-1
j_gene: TRBJ2-7
d_gene: .
CDR3nt: TGCGCCAGCAGCTCCCGGGACGGGGACTACGAGCAGTACTTC
CDR3aa: CASSSRDGDYEQYF

abundance: .
v_gene: TRBV6-5
j_gene: TRBJ2-7
d_gene: TRBD1
CDR3nt: TGTGCCAGCAGCCCGACAGGGTCCTACGAGCAGTACTTC
CDR3aa: CASSPTGSYEQYF

abundance: .
v_gene: TRBV11-2
j_gene: TRBJ2-3
d_gene: TRBD2
CDR3nt: TGTGCCAGCAGCTTCTCCGGGACTAGTAACACGCAGTATTTT
CDR3aa: CASSFSGTSNTQYF

abundance: .
v_gene: TRBV29-1
j_gene: TRBJ1-2
d_gene: .
CDR3nt: TGCAGCGCCGGTAGGTCGGGAATGGACTATGGCTACACCTTC
CDR3aa: CSAGRSGMDYGYTF

abundance: .
v_gene: TRBV28
j_gene: TRBJ1-1
d_gene: .
CDR3nt: TGTGCCAGCGGACTGAGGGGGGCGAACACTGAAGCTTTCTTT
CDR3aa: CASGLRGANTEAFF

abundance: .
v_gene: TRBV19
j_gene: TRBJ1-1
d_gene: TRBD1
CDR3nt: TGTGCCAGTAGTGTGGACAGGGGGAATATTGCTTTCTTT
CDR3aa: CASSVDRGNIAFF

abundance: .
v_gene: TRBV5-1
j_gene: TRBJ2-7
d_gene: .
CDR3nt: TGCGCCAGCAGCTTGAACCTCGACGAGCAGTACTTC
CDR3aa: CASSLNLDEQYF

abundance: .
v_gene: TRBV5-4
j_gene: TRBJ1-1
d_gene: .
CDR3nt: TGTGCCAGCAGCTTTAGGGAAAGGATCGGTGAAGCTTTCTTT
CDR3aa: CASSFRERIGEAFF

abundance: .
v_gene: TRBV28
j_gene: TRBJ2-7
d_gene: .
CDR3nt: TGTGCCAGCAGTTTAGGGATTTTCTCCTACGAGCAGTACTTC
CDR3aa: CASSLGIFSYEQYF

abundance: .
v_gene: TRBV6-6
j_gene: TRBJ2-5
d_gene: TRBD2
CDR3nt: TGTGCCAGCAGTTACCGACTAGCCCAAGAGACCCAGTACTTC
CDR3aa: CASSYRLAQETQYF

abundance: .
v_gene: TRBV6-5
j_gene: TRBJ2-1
d_gene: TRBD1
CDR3nt: TGTGCCAGCAGCCGACAGGGGGCGTCGAGCAATGAGCAGTTCTTC
CDR3aa: CASSRQGASSNEQFF

abundance: .
v_gene: TRBV9
j_gene: TRBJ2-1
d_gene: .
CDR3nt: TGTGCCAGCAGCGTGGCGGGGAGCCTGGACAATGAGCAGTTCTTC
CDR3aa: CASSVAGSLDNEQFF

abundance: .
v_gene: TRBV28
j_gene: TRBJ1-1
d_gene: .
CDR3nt: TGTGCCAGCAGTTCCAGGGCAGGGGTGAACACTGAAGCTTTCTTT
CDR3aa: CASSSRAGVNTEAFF

abundance: .
v_gene: TRBV30
j_gene: TRBJ1-2
d_gene: .
CDR3nt: TGTGCCTACCGGACAGACGACTATGGCTACACCTTC
CDR3aa: CAYRTDDYGYTF

abundance: .
v_gene: TRBV19
j_gene: TRBJ2-5
d_gene: TRBD2
CDR3nt: TGTGCCAGTAGTCAAGGTCGGGGGGGGTTACTCCAAGAGACCCAGTACTTC
CDR3aa: CASSQGRGGLLQETQYF

abundance: .
v_gene: TRBV28
j_gene: TRBJ1-1
d_gene: TRBD1
CDR3nt: TGTGCCAGCATGATACAGGGGGGTCGAACTGAAGCTTTCTTT
CDR3aa: CASMIQGGRTEAFF

abundance: .
v_gene: TRBV11-3
j_gene: TRBJ1-6
d_gene: .
CDR3nt: TGTGCCAGCAGCTCTAGACAGGCCTATAATTCACCCCTCCACTTT
CDR3aa: CASSSRQAYNSPLHF

abundance: .
v_gene: TRBV9
j_gene: TRBJ1-2
d_gene: .
CDR3nt: TGTGCCAGCACGGTTAAACCCCCTGGCTACACCTTC
CDR3aa: CASTVKPPGYTF

abundance: .
v_gene: TRBV19
j_gene: TRBJ2-3
d_gene: .
CDR3nt: TGTGCCAGTAGAGGTAGCAAGGCAGATACGCAGTATTTT
CDR3aa: CASRGSKADTQYF

abundance: .
v_gene: TRBV27
j_gene: TRBJ1-2
d_gene: .
CDR3nt: TGTGCCAGCAGTTTGCGAACAGGGAGCTATGGCTACACCTTC
CDR3aa: CASSLRTGSYGYTF

abundance: .
v_gene: TRBV6-6
j_gene: TRBJ1-6
d_gene: .
CDR3nt: TGTGCCACCACGCGAGGGGGAAATTCACCCCTCCACTTT
CDR3aa: CATTRGGNSPLHF

abundance: .
v_gene: TRBV7-9
j_gene: TRBJ2-2
d_gene: .
CDR3nt: TGTGCCAGCAGCCCGCCTGGGCCCACCGGGGAGCTGTTTTTT
CDR3aa: CASSPPGPTGELFF

abundance: .
v_gene: TRBV5-4
j_gene: TRBJ2-7
d_gene: TRBD2
CDR3nt: TGTGCCAGCAGCCGATCCCTAGCGGGGGGCCCCTACGAGCAGTACTTC
CDR3aa: CASSRSLAGGPYEQYF

abundance: .
v_gene: TRBV7-2
j_gene: TRBJ2-7
d_gene: .
CDR3nt: TGTGCCAGCAGCAGGGGGGGAAACACCTACGAGCAGTACTTC
CDR3aa: CASSRGGNTYEQYF

abundance: .
v_gene: TRBV6-1
j_gene: TRBJ1-5
d_gene: .
CDR3nt: TGTGCCAGCAGCCCCGGGACACTTCAGCCCCAGCATTTT
CDR3aa: CASSPGTLQPQHF

abundance: .
v_gene: TRBV10-3
j_gene: TRBJ2-1
d_gene: .
CDR3nt: TGTGCCATCAGTGAGTCGATGGGGGTGGAGCAGTTCTTC
CDR3aa: CAISESMGVEQFF

abundance: once
v_gene: TRBV25-1
j_gene: TRBJ1-1
d_gene: .
CDR3nt: TGTGCCAGCTCTAGACAGAGCGGGAACACTGAAGCTTTCTTT
CDR3aa: CASSRQSGNTEAFF

abundance: .
v_gene: TRBV28
j_gene: TRBJ2-2
d_gene: .
CDR3nt: TGTGCTATAAATAGCCCTCTCGCGGGCACCGGGGAGCTGTTTTTT
CDR3aa: CAINSPLAGTGELFF

abundance: .
v_gene: TRBV7-6
j_gene: TRBJ2-5
d_gene: .
CDR3nt: TGTGCCAGCAGCTTAGGCCAAGAGACCCAGTACTTC
CDR3aa: CASSLGQETQYF

abundance: .
v_gene: TRBV5-1
j_gene: TRBJ2-2
d_gene: TRBD2
CDR3nt: TGCGCCAGCAGCTTGGAGACTAGCGGGGGAACTCTGGGCGGGGAGCTGTTTTTT
CDR3aa: CASSLETSGGTLGGELFF

abundance: .
v_gene: TRBV19
j_gene: TRBJ1-2
d_gene: TRBD1
CDR3nt: TGTGCCACCGGGACAGGGGGATACACTAACTATGGCTACACCTTC
CDR3aa: CATGTGGYTNYGYTF

abundance: .
v_gene: TRBV5-5
j_gene: TRBJ1-1
d_gene: .
CDR3nt: TGTGCCAGCAGCTTGGAGGGCGGGGGCATTGAAGCTTTCTTT
CDR3aa: CASSLEGGGIEAFF

abundance: .
v_gene: TRBV28
j_gene: TRBJ2-5
d_gene: .
CDR3nt: TGTGCCAGCAGTCCCCTCGGCCCAGGGATAGGGGGAAAAGAGACCCAGTACTTC
CDR3aa: CASSPLGPGIGGKETQYF

abundance: once
v_gene: TRBV11-2
j_gene: TRBJ1-1
d_gene: .
CDR3nt: TGTGCCAGCAGCTTAGTAGGGCTTGAAGCTTTCTTT
CDR3aa: CASSLVGLEAFF

abundance: .
v_gene: TRBV11-3
j_gene: TRBJ1-6
d_gene: .
CDR3nt: TGTGCCAGCAGCTTAGAACCTAATTCACCCCTCCACTTT
CDR3aa: CASSLEPNSPLHF

abundance: .
v_gene: TRBV28
j_gene: TRBJ1-6
d_gene: .
CDR3nt: TGTGCCAGCATCGAGAGGCAGGGAGGAGCACCCCTCCACTTT
CDR3aa: CASIERQGGAPLHF

abundance: .
v_gene: TRBV7-2
j_gene: TRBJ1-2
d_gene: .
CDR3nt: TGTGCCGCGGGCACAGGACTTTTCTATGGCTACACCTTC
CDR3aa: CAAGTGLFYGYTF